This T cell receptor (beta chain) was retrieved from a study of CD8 T cells in Susac syndrome (dated by TCRdb to the late 2010s). Broadly, across the study: The study used repertoire sequencing to test whether antigen drove CD8+ T cell activation and differentiation in Susac syndrome. What the study reported, not specific to this receptor: The TCR sequencing and HLA analysis was acknowledged to have included a relatively small number of individuals.

Peripheral blood CD8+ and CD4+ T cells from healthy donors, Susac syndrome patients and multiple sclerosis patients were profiled by high-throughput TCR beta sequencing. The multiple sclerosis controls were treatment-naive patients whose relapsing-remitting disease, either stable or active, fulfilled the revised McDonald criteria. CD8+ TEMRA cells were enriched by FACS, while bulk CD8+ and CD4+ T cells were purified by magnetic negative isolation. Blood was collected in EDTA tubes and processed within 24 hours, with PBMCs isolated through density gradient centrifugation. PBMCs destined for TCR sequencing were cryopreserved in liquid nitrogen and later thawed in a 37 °C water bath. The sorted or isolated CD4+, CD8+ and CD8+ TEMRA cells reached a purity of at least 90%. The CDR3 numbers 14 residues from cysteine through phenylalanine. Just the 42-base CDR3 DNA is kept, in frame starting at base 1. A distance of 15 bases separates the germline ends of V and J, which lose 3 bases and 9 bases respectively.

RNA was extracted with the RNeasy kit and 0.5 to 1 ug was reverse transcribed using random hexamers. The immunoSEQ multiplex PCR assay, covering 54 Vbeta and 13 Jbeta segments, was used to amplify TCR beta CDR3 regions. PCR amplification bias was corrected by using a synthetic template baseline for primer optimization and computational correction. The published analysis was carried out like this. Only productive sequences were kept, with reads annotated to V, D and J genes according to IMGT and analyzed in immunoSEQ Analyzer. To calculate clonality, Shannon entropy was normalized by log2 of the number of productive unique sequences and then subtracted from one. Public and private clones were assessed among the 100 most prevalent clones of each patient and control. Susac-specific clones were defined as absent from healthy and MS cohorts, around 1,000 published viral clones and other ImmuneACCESS disease sequences. TCRdb's own reprocessing of the public reads used fastp at Q25 and MiXCR and kept productive beta chains. When rows share a CDR3 protein, they turn into one entry using the most common DNA and genes. TCRdb, not the authors, supplied the V and J calls. In all, the sample holds some 200,000 distinct CDR3 sequences, and around 96% of those were seen once. The top ten clones comprise around 0.099% of the sample.

Concerning this clonotype itself: There is no known antigen for this receptor. Within one base of it there is no much larger clone, and no base qualities were kept.

Material: CD4+ T cells from PBMCs. The sequence is built from TRBV12-3 or TRBV12-4 and TRBJ2-1, with the D segment identity uncertain. The TCR sequence derives from a human donor with multiple sclerosis. The DNA sequence is as follows: TGTGCCAGCAGTTTTCGTCGTAGCTTCGGTGAGCAGTTCTTC. Translated, this gives CASSFRRSFGEQFF.